Each of the 11 T cell receptor beta chains below was sequenced from the same sample in a study of radiotherapy plus CTLA-4 blockade in lung cancer (dated by TCRdb to the late 2010s). The method behind the library was the immunoSEQ multiplex PCR assay. TCRdb took this table from immuneACCESS and kept in-frame rearrangements with V and J called. Such tables lack part of the clones; where checked against another copy, unresolved V genes explain under half of the gap, and the rest is unexplained. The sample records about 39,000 clones, 75% to 85% of which are singletons. Jointly, the top ten make up 20% to 30% of the sample. The sample was peripheral blood, taken from a patient treated with radiotherapy plus ipilimumab. The receptors come from a human donor with non-small cell lung cancer that progressed on radiotherapy plus ipilimumab.

A few counts support this clone. The chain recombines TRBV7-2 with TRBJ1-4; 7 positions agree with TRBD1. CDR1 and CDR2 from the germline V gene are SGHTA and FQGNSA. This CDR3 has 15 amino acids. After removal of 4 bases from V and 5 bases from J, the junction contained 7 bases not matched to a gene. The CDR3 sequence is CASSSQGSHNEKLFF. The CDR3 DNA follows: TGTGCCAGCAGCTCACAGGGGTCCCACAATGAAAAACTGTTTTTT.

J is TRBJ2-5 and V is TRBV19; the match to TRBD1 covers 10 bases. This CDR3 spans 14 amino acids. V lost 3 bases to trimming and J lost 5 bases; unmatched junction nucleotides: 3. The V gene's germline CDR1 is LNHDA and CDR2 SQIVND (reference sequence). CDR3 amino acids: CASSMTGGGETQYF. CDR3 nucleotide sequence: TGTGCCAGTAGTATGACAGGGGGCGGGGAGACCCAGTACTTC.

The chain carries TRBV6-6 and TRBJ2-1, with TRBD2 matching 10 bases. CDR1 is MNHNY, CDR2 SVGAGI, per germline (reference sequence). Trimming removed 5 bases from V and 8 bases from J; junction bases left unmatched: 12. The CDR3 has 16 residues. Here the CDR3 DNA reads TGTGCCAGCAGTCGAGCGGGGGGGCCTAACAATGATGAGCAGTTCTTC. Translating it yields CASSRAGGPNNDEQFF.

The rearrangement links TRBV6-1 to TRBJ1-4; a possible D gene is TRBD1 (6 bases). This CDR3 region has 15 residues. CDR1 and CDR2 from the germline V gene are MNHNS and SASEGT. V shed 5 bases and J shed 0 bases, with 10 bases lying between them. CDR3 coding DNA: TGTGCCAGCAGTAAGGGGGATTCAACTAATGAAAAACTGTTTTTT. It translates to CASSKGDSTNEKLFF.

This chain links TRBV7-2 with TRBJ2-5; 9 bases are shared with TRBD2. Germline CDR1 and CDR2: SGHTA and FQGNSA. The CDR3 loop spans 15 amino acids. With 7 bases clipped from V and 3 bases from J, the junction kept 9 bases outside the gene matches. The CDR3 is CASTRQAGGKETQYF. CDR3 bases: TGTGCCAGCACCCGGCAAGCGGGGGGCAAAGAGACCCAGTACTTC. The whole variable domain, filled in from reference TRBV7-2 and TRBJ2-5, reads GAGVSQSPSNKVTEKGKDVELRCDPISGHTALYWYRQSLGQGLEFLIYFQGNSAPDKSGLPSDRFSAERTGGSVSTLTIQRTQQEDSAVYLCASTRQAGGKETQYFGPGTRLLVL.

The rearrangement uses TRBV7-3 and TRBJ2-1, with D maybe TRBD2 (6 bases). Germline CDR1 is SGHTA and CDR2 is FQGTGA. Trimming removed 5 bases from V and 7 bases from J, with 15 bases in between. The CDR3 covers 14 residues. The DNA for the CDR3 is TGTGCCAGCAGCACGGACCGGGGGAGGAATGAGCAGTTCTTC. This codes for CASSTDRGRNEQFF. Using reference TRBV7-3 and TRBJ2-1 for the parts outside the CDR3, the full variable domain is GAGVSQTPSNKVTEKGKYVELRCDPISGHTALYWYRQSLGQGPEFLIYFQGTGAADDSGLPNDRFFAVRPEGSVSTLKIQRTERGDSAVYLCASSTDRGRNEQFFGPGTRLTVL.

The J gene is TRBJ1-1, the V gene TRBV19, with a possible D match to TRBD1 (6 bases). CDR1 and CDR2 (germline): LNHDA, SQIVND (reference sequence). The V and J ends lost 5 bases and 1 base respectively, with 11 bases between them. CDR3 length: 14 residues. Here the CDR3 DNA reads TGTGCCAGTAGTTCCAGGGGACCGAACACTGAAGCTTTCTTT. Translating gives CASSSRGPNTEAFF.

The chain recombines TRBV27 with TRBJ1-5; a weak D match, TRBD1 (5 bases). The CDR3 covers 15 residues. The V and J ends lost 8 bases and 4 bases respectively, with 18 bases between them. Germline CDR1 MNHEY, CDR2 SMNVEV (reference sequence). CDR3 sequence (DNA): TGTGCCAGCTCACCCTCCACGGGGGGGAATCAGCCCCAGCATTTT. Protein product: CASSPSTGGNQPQHF.

The chain joins TRBV9 to TRBJ1-2, with 10 bases fitting TRBD1. The CDR3 spans 15 residues. CDR1 and CDR2 from the germline V gene are SGDLS and YYNGEE. The J segment lost 3 bases and the V segment lost 0 bases, leaving 2 bases of the junction unmatched. The CDR3 DNA sequence: TGTGCCAGCAGCGTAGGGGGACAGGGGTACTATGGCTACACCTTC. Residues: CASSVGGQGYYGYTF.

This chain uses TRBV19 with TRBJ2-4, with 8 bases lining up with TRBD2. Germline V lookup: CDR1 LNHDA, CDR2 SQIVND (reference sequence). The CDR3 has 16 residues. The V and J ends lost 5 bases and 5 bases, in that order; junction bases with no gene match: 11. Here the CDR3 reads CASSGSSRGVENIQYF. The CDR3 nucleotides read TGTGCCAGTAGTGGGTCGTCGCGGGGGGTGGAAAACATTCAGTACTTC. The full variable domain, with the rest looked up from reference TRBV19 and TRBJ2-4, is DGGITQSPKYLFRKEGQNVTLSCEQNLNHDAMYWYRQDPGQGLRLIYYSQIVNDFQKGDIAEGYSVSREKKESFPLTVTSAQKNPTAFYLCASSGSSRGVENIQYFGAGTRLSVL.

The V call is TRBV7-9, the J call TRBJ1-2; 7 positions match TRBD1. The V and J ends lost 5 bases and 5 bases, in that order; junction bases with no gene match: 8. This CDR3 comprises 14 residues. Germline assignment: CDR1 SEHNR and CDR2 FQNEAQ (reference sequence). CDR3 nucleotide sequence: TGTGCCAGCAGCCCCGGGACAGCCCGGTATGGCTACACCTTC. Protein sequence: CASSPGTARYGYTF.